This T cell receptor (beta chain) derives from a study of blood T cell repertoires in COVID-19. CDR3 length: 16 residues. V gave up 4 bases and J gave up 3 bases; unmatched junction bases: 6. Germline V lookup: CDR1 PRHDT, CDR2 FYEKMQ (reference sequence). Profiled with immunoSEQ multiplex PCR; TCRdb holds only in-frame clones, not every one. Among over 200,000 clones listed, roughly 86% were seen once. This clone appeared once. The rearrangement uses TRBV13 and TRBJ1-3; TRBD1 agrees at 10 bases. The sample consisted of peripheral blood. The receptor's source is a woman between 55 and 75 years old with acute or convalescent COVID-19. The CDR3 DNA reads TGTGCCAGCAGCTCCCGGACAGGGGGTTTTGGAAACACCATATATTTT. Translating it yields CASSSRTGGFGNTIYF.